What follows are 32 T cell receptor beta chains derived from one specimen sequenced in a study of a mutant IDH1 vaccine in newly diagnosed glioma. Time point noted: baseline, week 1 (first vaccination visit). Treatment noted: pre-vaccination baseline after standard-of-care therapy. TCRdb keeps only in-frame clones here, not all; method: immunoSEQ multiplex PCR. The repertoire includes around 88,000 clones, about 80% of them detected once, and around 7% sits in the top ten. Specimen: PBMCs, collected from a glioma patient treated with radiotherapy, temozolomide or both. These receptors all come from a man between 40 and 49 years old with glioma.

This chain connects TRBV7-7 to TRBJ2-2; possible D gene TRBD1, 7 bases. CDR1 is SSHAT, CDR2 FNYEAQ, per germline (reference sequence). The CDR3 is 14 amino acids. This CDR3 reads CASGAGGNTGELFF. CDR3 DNA sequence: TGTGCTAGCGGTGCAGGGGGAAACACCGGGGAGCTGTTTTTT. Complete variable domain (other parts from reference TRBV7-7 and TRBJ2-2): GAGVSQSPRYKVTKRGQDVTLRCDPISSHATLYWYQQALGQGPEFLTYFNYEAQPDKSGLPSDRFSAERPEGSISTLTIQRTEQRDSAMYRCASGAGGNTGELFFGEGSRLTVL.

The CDR3 sequence: CASSKARDEGTQYF. Here the CDR3 DNA reads TGTGCCAGCAGCAAAGCCAGGGACGAGGGGACCCAGTACTTC. This chain links TRBV21-1 with TRBJ2-5. TRBV21-1 is flagged as a pseudogene. The CDR3 sequence is 14 residues long.

The gene calls are TRBV7-8 and TRBJ2-7, with unresolved D. The germline V gene has CDR1 SGHVS and CDR2 FQNEAQ. There are 11 residues in the CDR3. The ends were cut back, 5 bases at V and 3 bases at J, with 5 bases in the middle. CDR3 nucleotide sequence: TGTGCCAGCAGCCTTGACTACGAGCAGTACTTC. This encodes CASSLDYEQYF.

The gene calls are TRBV11-1 and TRBJ2-3; D is ambiguous. V gave up 1 base and J gave up 12 bases, with 11 bases separating them. The CDR3 runs 12 residues. From germline, CDR1 is SGHAT and CDR2 FQDESV (reference sequence). The CDR3 sequence: CASSLEGASQYF. The CDR3 bases are TGTGCCAGCAGCTTAGAAGGAGCCAGTCAGTATTTT.

Only a few counts were recorded for this clone. The rearrangement links TRBV5-1 to TRBJ2-7; D not certain. The CDR3 has 11 residues. Trimming stripped 4 bases from V and 12 bases from J, with 14 bases between. Per germline, CDR1 SGHRS and CDR2 YFSETQ. CDR3: CASSDDRSRYF. The CDR3 DNA reads TGCGCCAGCAGCGACGACCGGAGTAGGTACTTC.

This chain connects TRBV19 to TRBJ2-5, with D tentatively TRBD1 (6 bases). TRBJ2-7 explains the end of the DNA better; the J call may be wrong. The germline V gene encodes CDR1 LNHDA and CDR2 SQIVND (reference sequence). CDR3 size: 14 residues. The CDR3 sequence: CASSMTGSTVEQYF. DNA of the CDR3: TGTGCCAGTAGTATGACAGGTAGTACGGTCGAGCAGTACTTC.

This chain connects TRBV18 to TRBJ1-1; D is ambiguous. The CDR3 spans 14 residues. V was clipped by 0 bases and J by 3 bases, with 8 bases between them. Germline CDR1 KGHSH, CDR2 LQKENI. The CDR3 nucleotides are TGTGCCAGCTCACCACCAGGGTGGTACACTGAAGCTTTCTTT. It specifies CASSPPGWYTEAFF.

The rearrangement uses TRBV11-3 and TRBJ2-7, with D perhaps given as TRBD1 or TRBD2 (6 bases each). The CDR3 loop spans 15 amino acids. Trimming left V 11 bases short and J 2 bases short, with 22 bases between. Germline V lookup: CDR1 SGHNT, CDR2 YENEEA. The CDR3 DNA is TGTGCCGGCCCAAGGGGGGTCCAAGAACCCTACGAGCAGTACTTC. Protein: CAGPRGVQEPYEQYF.

The chain links TRBV9 to TRBJ2-5; D not resolved. The CDR3 extends over 13 amino acids. Between the trimmed V and J ends, which lost 6 bases and 1 base, there was a span of 10 bases. The germline CDR1 and CDR2 sequences are SGDLS and YYNGEE. The CDR3 nucleotides are TGTGCCAGCAACCGTGACTTCCAAGAGACCCAGTACTTC. It codes for CASNRDFQETQYF.

The gene calls are TRBV30 and TRBJ1-5, with unresolved D. In germline, CDR1 is GTSNPN, CDR2 SVGIG (reference sequence). The CDR3 has 13 amino acids. Deletions cut 1 base from V and 3 bases from J, with 7 bases between. This CDR3 reads CAWSGALNQPQHF. The CDR3 region has the DNA TGTGCCTGGAGTGGGGCACTCAATCAGCCCCAGCATTTT.

This clone has just a few counts. The chain is built from TRBV6-4 and TRBJ2-7; 14 positions match TRBD2. J gave up 6 bases and V 0 bases, and 1 base lay outside the gene matches. Per germline, CDR1 MRHNA and CDR2 SNTAGT. This CDR3 contains 15 residues. CDR3 residues: CASSDSTSGGAEQYF. In DNA, the CDR3 is TGTGCCAGCAGTGACTCGACTAGCGGGGGGGCCGAGCAGTACTTC.

The genes are TRBV6-4 and TRBJ1-5; no clear D gene. With 3 bases removed from V and 6 bases from J, the gap between germline ends came to 9 bases. The CDR3 sequence is 13 residues long. Germline V gene data show CDR1 as MRHNA and CDR2 as SNTAGT. CDR3 in amino acids: CASSEGGLQPQHF. CDR3 coding DNA: TGTGCCAGCAGTGAGGGAGGGCTTCAGCCCCAGCATTTT.

The chain uses TRBV6-6 and TRBJ1-1, with 8 bases lining up with TRBD1. The CDR3 extends over 15 amino acids. V trimming: 6 bases; J trimming: 0 bases; junction bases outside the gene matches: 6. Germline V gene sequence: CDR1 MNHNY, CDR2 SVGAGI (reference sequence). CDR3 DNA sequence: TGTGCCAGCAGGACAGGGGCGTCCCTGAACACTGAAGCTTTCTTT. Amino acids: CASRTGASLNTEAFF.

The chain combines TRBV10-3 with TRBJ2-7; 15 nucleotides match TRBD2. The CDR3 contains 14 residues. Germline CDR1 is ENHRY and CDR2 is SYGVKD. Trimming took 7 bases from V and 7 from J; bases not matched to a gene: 5. The CDR3 loop reads CAIKGLAGGGEQYF. The CDR3 DNA reads TGTGCCATCAAGGGACTAGCGGGAGGAGGAGAGCAGTACTTC.

The chain couples TRBV28 to TRBJ2-1, with D unclear. The CDR3 consists of 15 residues. The germline V gene encodes CDR1 MDHEN and CDR2 SYDVKM. The V gene lost 5 bases and the J gene lost 8 bases, with 19 bases spanning the gap. The CDR3 DNA sequence: TGTGCCAGCAGTCGCCCAGGCCTCCCTTTAGATGAGCAGTTCTTC. It specifies CASSRPGLPLDEQFF.

The rearrangement joins TRBV7-8 to TRBJ1-6; D is unresolved. The CDR3 has 19 residues. The germline V and J ends were trimmed by 1 base and 7 bases, with 23 bases remaining between them. Germline lookup yields CDR1 SGHVS and CDR2 FQNEAQ. As DNA, the CDR3 is TGTGCCAGCAGCTTAGTCCGTCCGGGATCGGTAAATGGAAATTCACCCCTCCACTTT. It specifies CASSLVRPGSVNGNSPLHF.

This clone was detected only once. The genes are TRBV27 and TRBJ2-3, with unresolved D. The CDR3 consists of 13 residues. The germline V and J ends were trimmed by 3 bases and 5 bases, with 9 bases remaining between them. Germline CDR1 and CDR2: MNHEY and SMNVEV (reference sequence). CDR3 bases: TGTGCCAGCAGTTTTTGGCGGCAAGATACGCAGTATTTT. Its translation is CASSFWRQDTQYF.

The chain recombines TRBV9 with TRBJ2-7; TRBD1 might be the D (5 bases). The germline CDR1 and CDR2 sequences are SGDLS and YYNGEE. This CDR3 has 13 residues. V was cut by 2 bases and J by 5 bases, with 11 bases left in between. CDR3 sequence (DNA): TGTGCCAGCAGCGTCCTCGACAGTCACGAGCAGTACTTC. Amino acids: CASSVLDSHEQYF.

The rearrangement links TRBV20-1 to TRBJ1-2, with TRBD1 matching 8 bases. The CDR3 runs 10 residues. The V and J ends lost 6 bases and 8 bases, in that order; junction bases with no gene match: 2. The germline CDR1 and CDR2 sequences are DFQATT and SNEGSKA (reference sequence). CDR3 sequence reads: CSAAGGGYTF. The CDR3 DNA reads as TGCAGTGCAGCAGGGGGCGGCTACACCTTC.

This clone has ten or more counts. The gene calls are TRBV28 and TRBJ2-7; D perhaps matches TRBD1 (6 bases). CDR3 size: 14 residues. With 3 bases removed from V and 1 base from J, the gap between germline ends came to 10 bases. CDR1 and CDR2 (germline): MDHEN, SYDVKM. CDR3 coding DNA: TGTGCCAGCAGTTTCTGGGACAAGTCCTACGAGCAGTACTTC. This codes for CASSFWDKSYEQYF. The whole variable domain, remainder taken from reference TRBV28 and TRBJ2-7, is DVKVTQSSRYLVKRTGEKVFLECVQDMDHENMFWYRQDPGLGLRLIYFSYDVKMKEKGDIPEGYSVSREKKERFSLILESASTNQTSMYLCASSFWDKSYEQYFGPGTRLTVT.

The rearrangement links TRBV7-9 to TRBJ1-2; D gene ambiguous. V was clipped by 0 bases and J by 1 base, with 6 bases between them. The germline V gene encodes CDR1 SEHNR and CDR2 FQNEAQ (reference sequence). This CDR3 is built from 14 residues. The CDR3 DNA follows: TGTGCCAGCAGCTTAGCTATCAATAACTATGGCTACACCTTC. Protein: CASSLAINNYGYTF.

The rearrangement uses TRBV20-1 and TRBJ2-5, with D unresolved. Trimming pared 3 bases from V and 11 bases from J, leaving 13 bases between. This CDR3 region has 11 residues. The germline V gene has CDR1 DFQATT and CDR2 SNEGSKA (reference sequence). For the CDR3, the DNA is TGCAGTGCTAGGTCCCCGGCTGAGCAGTACTTC. Translating gives CSARSPAEQYF.

This chain uses TRBV6-1 with TRBJ1-1; possibly TRBD1 for D (6 bases). Germline values: CDR1 MNHNS, CDR2 SASEGT. Trimming took 4 bases from V and 6 from J, leaving 9 bases between them. The CDR3 is 12 amino acids. The CDR3 DNA reads as TGTGCCAGCAGTGTATGGACAGCTGAAGCTTTCTTT. It yields the protein CASSVWTAEAFF.

V is TRBV7-6 and J is TRBJ2-7, with D perhaps TRBD2 (5 bases). This CDR3 is 15 amino acids long. The V end lost 0 bases, the J end lost 2 bases, and 11 bases lay between the germline ends. Germline CDR1 SGHVS, CDR2 FNYEAQ. DNA for the CDR3: TGTGCCAGCAGCTTAGCACGGGAAACAACCTACGAGCAGTACTTC. Residues: CASSLARETTYEQYF.

This clone has just a few counts. This sequence joins TRBV6-5 and TRBJ1-1; D unclear. Trimming pared 6 bases from V and 2 bases from J, leaving 10 bases between. The CDR3 consists of 13 residues. The V gene's germline CDR1 is MNHEY and CDR2 SVGAGI. In nucleotides, the CDR3 is TGTGCCAGCAGGCCACAACCCAACACTGAAGCTTTCTTT. This codes for CASRPQPNTEAFF.

The chain combines TRBV5-6 with TRBJ2-1; D could derive from TRBD1 or TRBD2 (7 bases each). Germline CDR1 is SGHDT and CDR2 is YYEEEE. CDR3 length equals 14 residues. V lost 4 bases and J lost 3, with 11 bases in between. The CDR3: CASSPGGVYNEQFF. The CDR3 nucleotides read TGTGCCAGCAGCCCAGGGGGGGTCTACAATGAGCAGTTCTTC.

The gene calls are TRBV12-5 and TRBJ2-1; 9 positions match TRBD1. Germline assignment: CDR1 LGHNT and CDR2 FRNRAP. This CDR3 is 15 amino acids long. J gave up 8 bases and V 0 bases, and 5 bases lay outside the gene matches. The CDR3 bases are TGTGCTAGTGGTTTGGTACAGGGGGCGAAAGATGAGCAGTTCTTC. It yields the protein CASGLVQGAKDEQFF.

This sequence joins TRBV7-6 and TRBJ2-7, with 10 bases identical to TRBD2. Germline V gene data show CDR1 as SGHVS and CDR2 as FNYEAQ. Trimming cost V 2 bases and J 6 bases; bases outside gene matches: 4. The CDR3 is made up of 14 amino acids. The CDR3 DNA is TGTGCCAGCAGCTTACTAGCGGGAGCTGGCGAGCAGTACTTC. This encodes CASSLLAGAGEQYF.

The gene calls are TRBV19 and TRBJ1-1, with D possibly matching TRBD1 (5 bases). Trimming took 7 bases from V and 5 from J, leaving 14 bases between them. CDR1 and CDR2 from the germline V gene are LNHDA and SQIVND (reference sequence). The CDR3 is 13 residues long. The CDR3 DNA sequence: TGTGCCAGTAATAGGGCAGGGCTTACTGAAGCTTTCTTT. It codes for CASNRAGLTEAFF.

The chain recombines TRBV5-1 with TRBJ2-7, with D possibly matching TRBD2 (5 bases). V shed 0 bases and J shed 4 bases, with 11 bases lying between them. Germline V gene data show CDR1 as SGHRS and CDR2 as YFSETQ. The CDR3 length is 14 residues. The CDR3 DNA follows: TGCGCCAGCAGCTTGGACGGGATGGGTTACGAGCAGTACTTC. Translating it yields CASSLDGMGYEQYF.

Many counts were recorded for this clone. The chain is built from TRBV2 and TRBJ1-4; possibly TRBD1 for D (5 bases). The germline V gene has CDR1 SNHLY and CDR2 FYNNEI. The CDR3 has 14 residues. V was cut by 7 bases and J by 4 bases, with 13 bases left in between. CDR3 bases: TGTGCCAGCACTCCATGGGGCGTTAATGAAAAACTGTTTTTT. Translated, it gives CASTPWGVNEKLFF.

The V call is TRBV30, the J call TRBJ2-7; 7 bases agree with TRBD2. With V trimmed by 0 bases and J by 0 bases, 8 bases remained unmatched. Germline V gene data show CDR1 as GTSNPN and CDR2 as SVGIG (reference sequence). There are 16 residues in the CDR3. The CDR3 loop reads CAWSVGFGRSSYEQYF. The DNA for the CDR3 is TGTGCCTGGAGTGTGGGGTTCGGGAGGAGCTCCTACGAGCAGTACTTC.